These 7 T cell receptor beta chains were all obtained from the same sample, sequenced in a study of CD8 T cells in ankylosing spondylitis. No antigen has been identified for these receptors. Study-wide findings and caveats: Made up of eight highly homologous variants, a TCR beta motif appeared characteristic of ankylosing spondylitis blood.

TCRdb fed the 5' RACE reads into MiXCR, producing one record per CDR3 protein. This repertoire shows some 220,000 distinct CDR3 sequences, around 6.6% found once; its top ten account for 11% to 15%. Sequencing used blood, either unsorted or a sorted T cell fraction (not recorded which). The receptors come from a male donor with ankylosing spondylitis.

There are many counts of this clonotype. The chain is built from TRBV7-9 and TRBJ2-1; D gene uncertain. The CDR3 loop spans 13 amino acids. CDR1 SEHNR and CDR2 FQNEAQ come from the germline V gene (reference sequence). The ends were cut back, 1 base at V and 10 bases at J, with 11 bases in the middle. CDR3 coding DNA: TGTGCCAGCAGCTTAGGTTTGAACTCCGAGCAGTTCTTC. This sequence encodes CASSLGLNSEQFF.

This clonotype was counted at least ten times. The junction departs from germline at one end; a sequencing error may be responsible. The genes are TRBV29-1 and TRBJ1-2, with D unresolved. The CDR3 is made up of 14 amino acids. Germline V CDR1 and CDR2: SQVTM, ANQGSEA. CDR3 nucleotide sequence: TGCAGCGTCGAAGGGTGGGGAGCTAACTATGGCTACACCTTC. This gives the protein CSVEGWGANYGYTF.

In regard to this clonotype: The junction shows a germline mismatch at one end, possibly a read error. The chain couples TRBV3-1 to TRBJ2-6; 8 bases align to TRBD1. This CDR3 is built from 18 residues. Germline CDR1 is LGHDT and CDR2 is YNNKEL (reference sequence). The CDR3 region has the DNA TGTGCCTGCAGCCACAGGGACAGGAGGACCGGTGGGGCCAACGTCCTGACTTTC. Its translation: CACSHRDRRTGGANVLTF.

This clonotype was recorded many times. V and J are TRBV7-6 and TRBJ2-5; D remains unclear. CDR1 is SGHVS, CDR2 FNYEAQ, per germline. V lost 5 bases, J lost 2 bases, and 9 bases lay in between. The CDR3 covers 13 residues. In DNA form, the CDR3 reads TGTGCCAGCAGCGAAAGGTGGCAAGAGACCCAGTACTTC. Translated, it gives CASSERWQETQYF. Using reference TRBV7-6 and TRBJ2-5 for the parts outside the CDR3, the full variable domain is GAGVSQSPRYKVTKRGQDVALRCDPISGHVSLYWYRQALGQGPEFLTYFNYEAQQDKSGLPNDRFSAERPEGSISTLTIQRTEQRDSAMYRCASSERWQETQYFGPGTRLLVL.

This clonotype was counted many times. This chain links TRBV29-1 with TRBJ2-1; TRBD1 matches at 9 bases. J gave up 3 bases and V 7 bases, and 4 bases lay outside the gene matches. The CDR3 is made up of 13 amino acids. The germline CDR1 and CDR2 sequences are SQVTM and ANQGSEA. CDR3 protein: CSARDRVYNEQFF. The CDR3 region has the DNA TGCAGCGCCCGGGACAGGGTCTACAATGAGCAGTTCTTC.

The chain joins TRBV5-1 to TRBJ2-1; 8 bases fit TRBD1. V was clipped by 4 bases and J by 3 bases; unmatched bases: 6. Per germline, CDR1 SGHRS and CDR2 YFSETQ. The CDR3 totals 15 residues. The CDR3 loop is CASSQRQGIYNEQFF. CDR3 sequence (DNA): TGCGCCAGCAGCCAACGACAGGGGATCTACAATGAGCAGTTCTTC.

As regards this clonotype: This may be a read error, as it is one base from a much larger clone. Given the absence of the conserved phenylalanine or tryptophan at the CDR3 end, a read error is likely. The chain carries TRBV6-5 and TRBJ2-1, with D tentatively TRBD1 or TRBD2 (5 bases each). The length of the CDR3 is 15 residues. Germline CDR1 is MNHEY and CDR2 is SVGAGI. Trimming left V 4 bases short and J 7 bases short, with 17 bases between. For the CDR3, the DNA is TGTGCCAGCAGTTTTCCCCCGGGGCCGCGGAATGAGCAGTTCCTC. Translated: CASSFPPGPRNEQFL.